The sequence of this TCR beta chain was determined in a study of blood T cell repertoires in COVID-19. The wider study: T cells, B-cell-depleted T cells, or PBMCs supplied cDNA or gDNA.

The repertoire was sequenced with immunoSEQ multiplex PCR; TCRdb's copy has only in-frame clones and lacks some. The table records some 120,000 clones, roughly 80% of them present only once. The V gene lost 2 bases and the J gene lost 7 bases, with 9 bases spanning the gap. The germline CDR1 and CDR2 sequences are KGHSH and LQKENI. This CDR3 has 13 residues. Sequencing used peripheral blood. This TCR was sampled from a man aged 65 to 85 with acute or convalescent COVID-19. The chain employs TRBV18 and TRBJ1-5; D might be TRBD1 (6 bases). This CDR3 is CASSPGQFQPQHF. CDR3 DNA sequence: TGTGCCAGCTCACCAGGACAGTTCCAGCCCCAGCATTTT.